This T cell receptor (beta chain) was observed in a study of CD8+ T cells in alopecia areata. Treatment of the sample: oral pan-JAK inhibitor, 5-10 mg twice daily. The study, taken as a whole, reports: Scalp clonality decreased significantly with tofacitinib, and so did expanded CD8+ clones among the top 100. Lesional tissue from the scalp (especially in alopecia totalis/universalis) showed higher clonality than normal scalp.

In regard to this clone: Its antigen is not known.

Germline CDR1 MNHNS, CDR2 SASEGT. V lost 5 bases, J lost 4 bases, and 12 bases lay in between. The CDR3 length is 14 residues. Reverse transcribed after extraction, RNA yielded cDNA as the sequencing template. Sequenced by immunoSEQ multiplex PCR; TCRdb stores in-frame clones only, minus some. The sample consists of about 250,000 clones, approximately 60% of them appearing once. The TCR comes from a human donor with alopecia areata. V is TRBV6-1 and J is TRBJ2-1, with a tentative D call TRBD2 (5 bases). This sample comprised CD4+ T cells sorted from blood, obtained between weeks 51 and 52, from a patient treated with tofacitinib. The CDR3 bases are TGTGCCAGCAGTCCCCGGGGTGATTACAATGAGCAGTTCTTC. This sequence encodes CASSPRGDYNEQFF.